This TCR beta chain was sequenced in a study of human T cells and chemical hapten exposure. Study background: Reading of the patch tests, which applied 0.01% DPC to the upper back, occurred at 6 days.

Study conclusions and caveats: Sensitization with DPC brought no change to TCRs above 1 in 1000 in frequency.

This clonotype was seen many times. Its specificity is not known. This CDR3 has 15 residues. V lost 0 bases, J lost 4 bases, and 11 bases lay in between. Per germline, CDR1 SGHRS and CDR2 YFSETQ. Regarding time point: patch test 3, about 24 weeks after DPC sensitization. Treatment meaning: therapeutic diphenylcyclopropenone sensitization with weekly scalp DPC. Drawing of blood took place ahead of applying each patch test. Each CDR3 protein is one row after TCRdb ran MiXCR on the RACE reads. The sample holds more than 80,000 distinct CDR3 sequences, approximately 11% seen once. Sequencing used whole blood, obtained in connection with sensitization to the hapten diphenylcyclopropenone (DPC). The rearrangement links TRBV5-1 to TRBJ2-1; D may be TRBD1 (6 bases). The receptor's source is a woman between 50 and 59 years old with alopecia areata. Some clones in this sample may be carry-over from other donors' samples. The CDR3 spells CASSLGVQGYNEQFF. The CDR3 coding sequence is TGCGCCAGCAGCTTGGGGGTCCAGGGGTACAATGAGCAGTTCTTC.